What follows are 16 T cell receptor beta chains derived from one specimen sequenced in a study of PD-1 blockade in classical Hodgkin lymphoma. Documented time point: cycle 4 day 1 (C4D1), after 5 to 7 weeks of nivolumab. Each patient experienced a relapse that followed autologous stem cell transplantation, and brentuximab vedotin exposure varied. Measured with immunoSEQ multiplex PCR; TCRdb has only the in-frame clones, and not every one. Of fewer than 95,000 clones in the sample, 83% were seen once. The material was peripheral blood mononuclear cells (PBMCs), obtained before the fourth cycle of nivolumab. The receptors derive from a human donor with classical Hodgkin lymphoma.

This chain joins TRBV2 and TRBJ2-1; 10 nucleotides line up with TRBD2. Trimming at V came to 5 bases and at J to 8 bases, leaving 15 bases not matched to a gene. CDR3 size: 17 residues. Germline V gives CDR1 SNHLY, CDR2 FYNNEI. CDR3 in amino acids: CASSRKSGTSAPHEQFF. CDR3 DNA sequence: TGTGCCAGCAGTAGAAAATCCGGGACTAGCGCTCCCCATGAGCAGTTCTTC.

This clone appeared a single time. CDR3 region: CASSPQVGKYEQYF. The CDR3 nucleotides are TGTGCCAGCAGCCCTCAGGTCGGGAAGTACGAGCAGTACTTC. The V call is TRBV7-2, the J call TRBJ2-7; weak D call: TRBD2 (5 bases). V lost 5 bases to trimming and J lost 4 bases, with 15 bases between them. The germline gives CDR1 SGHTA, CDR2 FQGNSA. This CDR3 comprises 14 residues. Filled out from reference TRBV7-2 and TRBJ2-7, the complete variable domain reads GAGVSQSPSNKVTEKGKDVELRCDPISGHTALYWYRQSLGQGLEFLIYFQGNSAPDKSGLPSDRFSAERTGGSVSTLTIQRTQQEDSAVYLCASSPQVGKYEQYFGPGTRLTVT.

This chain joins TRBV5-6 and TRBJ1-2; 7 bases align to TRBD1. The CDR3 length is 14 residues. Trimming at V came to 4 bases and at J to 4 bases, leaving 7 bases not matched to a gene. In germline, CDR1 is SGHDT, CDR2 YYEEEE. In DNA form, the CDR3 reads TGTGCCAGCAGCCCACAGACAGGGATCTATGGCTACACCTTC. Its protein product is CASSPQTGIYGYTF.

CDR3 protein: CASTLEAETYNEQFF. The CDR3 bases are TGCGCCAGCACCCTGGAGGCGGAAACCTACAATGAGCAGTTCTTC. The chain combines TRBV4-1 with TRBJ2-1, with a possible D match to TRBD2 (5 bases). The CDR3 runs to 15 residues. Germline CDR1 reads MGHRA; CDR2 reads YSYEKL. Between the trimmed V and J ends, which lost 7 bases and 2 bases, there was a span of 15 bases.

V is TRBV9 and J is TRBJ1-1; a weak D match, TRBD1 (6 bases). V lost 0 bases to trimming and J lost 0 bases, with 18 bases between them. Per the germline V gene, CDR1 is SGDLS and CDR2 is YYNGEE. This CDR3 is 18 amino acids long. CDR3 loop: CASSVGQGGSILNTEAFF. CDR3 DNA sequence: TGTGCCAGCAGCGTAGGGCAAGGGGGTTCCATCTTGAACACTGAAGCTTTCTTT. Full variable domain (missing parts from reference TRBV9 and TRBJ1-1): DSGVTQTPKHLITATGQRVTLRCSPRSGDLSVYWYQQSLDQGLQFLIQYYNGEERAKGNILERFSAQQFPDLHSELNLSSLELGDSALYFCASSVGQGGSILNTEAFFGQGTRLTVV.

The chain joins TRBV5-5 to TRBJ2-7; the D gene is possibly TRBD1 (5 bases). The germline V and J ends were trimmed by 1 base and 4 bases, with 15 bases remaining between them. Germline V CDR1 and CDR2: SGHKS, YYEKEE (reference sequence). The CDR3 sequence is 15 residues long. The DNA of the CDR3 is TGTGCCAGCAGCTTGCCCCTCGCAGGGAAGTACGAGCAGTACTTC. Protein sequence: CASSLPLAGKYEQYF. The full variable domain, in which reference TRBV5-5 and TRBJ2-7 provide the parts outside the CDR3, is DAGVTQSPTHLIKTRGQQVTLRCSPISGHKSVSWYQQVLGQGPQFIFQYYEKEERGRGNFPDRFSARQFPNYSSELNVNALLLGDSALYLCASSLPLAGKYEQYFGPGTRLTVT.

The CDR3 DNA reads as TGTGCCAGCAGCTTACGCCTAGCAGGAGGCGAGCAGTTCTTC. Protein sequence: CASSLRLAGGEQFF. The chain employs TRBV7-2 and TRBJ2-1, with D perhaps matching TRBD2 (5 bases). Trimming pared 2 bases from V and 10 bases from J, leaving 15 bases between. The CDR3 is 14 amino acids. CDR1 and CDR2 (germline): SGHTA, FQGNSA.

This rearrangement joins TRBV7-2 to TRBJ2-1, with 9 positions matching TRBD2. The CDR3 runs to 16 residues. CDR1 and CDR2 (germline): SGHTA, FQGNSA. V lost 2 bases to trimming and J lost 8 bases; unmatched junction nucleotides: 10. CDR3 coding DNA: TGTGCCAGCAGCTTAACATTGAGTAGCGGGAGCGATGAGCAGTTCTTC. Translation gives CASSLTLSSGSDEQFF.

The genes are TRBV5-1 and TRBJ2-5; 8 nucleotides match TRBD1. Germline V CDR1 and CDR2: SGHRS, YFSETQ. Losses at the gene ends were 4 bases for V and 1 base for J; bases not matched to a gene: 3. The CDR3 has 14 residues. CDR3 sequence (DNA): TGCGCCAGCAGCACGGGACAGGCCCAAGAGACCCAGTACTTC. This encodes CASSTGQAQETQYF. The whole variable domain, filled in from reference TRBV5-1 and TRBJ2-5, reads KAGVTQTPRYLIKTRGQQVTLSCSPISGHRSVSWYQQTPGQGLQFLFEYFSETQRNKGNFPGRFSGRQFSNSRSEMNVSTLELGDSALYLCASSTGQAQETQYFGPGTRLLVL.

The V and J genes are TRBV19 and TRBJ1-2, with 10 positions matching TRBD1. The CDR3 is made up of 15 amino acids. Germline V gives CDR1 LNHDA, CDR2 SQIVND (reference sequence). Germline trimming cut 9 bases from V and 8 bases from J; bases unmatched to any gene: 15. The CDR3: CASTGTGDFLRGYTF. The CDR3, as DNA: TGTGCCAGCACCGGGACAGGGGATTTTTTACGAGGCTACACCTTC.

This clone was seen only once. The chain couples TRBV6-1 to TRBJ1-2; unclear D gene. Germline loops: CDR1 MNHNS, CDR2 SASEGT. V lost 1 base, J lost 6 bases, and 12 bases lay in between. CDR3 size: 14 residues. The CDR3: CASSEGRISHGYTF. The CDR3 DNA sequence: TGTGCCAGCAGTGAAGGGCGGATCAGCCATGGCTACACCTTC.

The table lists this clone with a count of one. The chain carries TRBV11-2 and TRBJ2-7; 8 nucleotides match TRBD2. Germline CDR1 and CDR2: SGHAT and FQNNGV. After removal of 3 bases from V and 1 base from J, the junction contained 5 bases not matched to a gene. The CDR3 spans 15 residues. In nucleotides, the CDR3 is TGTGCCAGCAGCTTGGTAGCGGGAATTTCCTACGAGCAGTACTTC. Its translation is CASSLVAGISYEQYF.

The J gene is TRBJ2-2, the V gene TRBV2; 9 positions agree with TRBD2. Germline-derived CDR1 and CDR2 are SNHLY and FYNNEI. The ends lost 6 bases at V and 2 bases at J; junction bases unmatched: 7. The CDR3 has 16 residues. The CDR3 DNA reads TGTGCCAGCAGCTTAGCGGGACTAGCTAACACCGGGGAGCTGTTTTTT. Translation: CASSLAGLANTGELFF.

The V call is TRBV7-9, the J call TRBJ2-1; 7 positions match TRBD1. Germline-derived CDR1 and CDR2 are SEHNR and FQNEAQ (reference sequence). The J segment lost 0 bases and the V segment lost 4 bases, leaving 9 bases of the junction unmatched. The CDR3 length is 17 residues. As DNA, the CDR3 is TGTGCCAGCAGCTGGAGACAGGGATCTTTCTCCTACAATGAGCAGTTCTTC. Its translation is CASSWRQGSFSYNEQFF.

The chain combines TRBV6-1 with TRBJ2-7, with 8 bases that match TRBD2. Germline trimming cut 5 bases from V and 7 bases from J; bases unmatched to any gene: 10. Germline-derived CDR1 and CDR2 are MNHNS and SASEGT. This CDR3 comprises 14 residues. As DNA, the CDR3 is TGTGCCAGCAGTACCGGGACTAGTCTTGGTGAGCAGTACTTC. It translates to CASSTGTSLGEQYF.

This clone was counted between two and nine times. The J gene is TRBJ2-5, the V gene TRBV5-1; 14 nucleotides agree with TRBD2. This CDR3 is 16 amino acids long. The germline V gene encodes CDR1 SGHRS and CDR2 YFSETQ. The V segment lost 1 base and the J segment 3 bases; nucleotides outside the gene matches: 2. The CDR3 is CASSLLTSGREETQYF. The CDR3, as DNA: TGCGCCAGCAGCTTGTTGACTAGCGGGAGGGAAGAGACCCAGTACTTC.